The T cell receptor beta chain under discussion was sequenced for a study of identical twins. Study outcomes and limitations: The degree of excess twin sharing was weaker in beta out-of-frame sequences. Out-of-frame alpha sequences shared by twins showed excess low generation probability.

Only a few counts were recorded for this clonotype. Its specificity is unknown. After template switching added a universal primer site, the resulting cDNA carried unique molecular identifiers. TCRdb ran MiXCR on the 5' RACE reads and lists one entry per CDR3 protein. In the table there are about 570,000 distinct CDR3 sequences, roughly 9.5% of which are singletons. Germline V gene data show CDR1 as LGHDT and CDR2 as YNNKEL (reference sequence). V shed 4 bases, J shed 7 bases, and the junction held 11 bases outside the gene matches. This CDR3 has 16 residues. These sequences were also reported in another study, on yellow fever vaccine responses in identical twins. That source notes: Twins' vaccine T cell response reportedly seemed partly convergent, partly personalized.

This receptor was identified in a woman younger than 30 in good health. Sequenced: PBMCs. The rearrangement links TRBV3-1 to TRBJ2-1; TRBD2 agrees at 9 bases. This chain's CDR3 is CASSLQAGGAWNEQFF. CDR3 DNA sequence: TGTGCCAGCAGCCTCCAGGCGGGGGGGGCATGGAATGAGCAGTTCTTC.